One and the same sample provided the 6 T cell receptor beta chains below, sequenced in a study of glioma-infiltrating T cells. TCR alpha and beta CDR3 regions were amplified from RNA using iRepertoire nested multiplex PCR. MiXCR, applied by TCRdb to the multiplex PCR reads, yields one record per CDR3 protein. This table holds about 130,000 distinct CDR3 sequences, about 22% found once. Sequenced: glioma tissue, nonneoplastic brain tissue, or PBMCs (not recorded which). The source of these receptors is a human donor with low-grade glioma or glioblastoma, undergoing nonglioma brain surgery, or in good health (not recorded which).

V usage is TRBV28 and J usage is TRBJ1-2; D unresolved. V lost 6 bases and J lost 0, with 11 bases in between. The CDR3 length is 14 residues. From germline, CDR1 is MDHEN and CDR2 SYDVKM. For the CDR3, the DNA is TGTGCCAGCAGCTCCCCCCAGACTAACTATGGCTACACCTTC. This translates into CASSSPQTNYGYTF.

CDR3 bases: TGTGCCAGCAGCACGACAGGGGGGGATGGCTACACCTTC. Translation: CASSTTGGDGYTF. The V and J genes are TRBV12-3 or TRBV12-4 and TRBJ1-2, with TRBD1 identical over 9 bases. With 6 bases clipped from V and 6 bases from J, the junction kept 5 bases outside the gene matches. CDR3 length equals 13 residues.

The chain uses TRBV7-3 and TRBJ1-3; D unresolved. CDR3 length equals 14 residues. V was clipped by 5 bases and J by 1 base, with 9 bases between them. Germline V gene sequence: CDR1 SGHTA, CDR2 FQGTGA. This CDR3 reads CASSQGRSGNTIYF. CDR3 nucleotides: TGTGCCAGCAGCCAAGGCAGATCTGGAAACACCATATATTTT. Full variable domain (missing parts from reference TRBV7-3 and TRBJ1-3): GAGVSQTPSNKVTEKGKYVELRCDPISGHTALYWYRQSLGQGPEFLIYFQGTGAADDSGLPNDRFFAVRPEGSVSTLKIQRTERGDSAVYLCASSQGRSGNTIYFGEGSWLTVV.

In the case of this clonotype: One base away lies a much larger clone, so this may be a sequencing read error. The V and J genes are TRBV27 and TRBJ1-4, with unresolved D. The CDR3 length is 14 residues. The V end was cut by 7 bases, the J end by 4 bases, with 13 bases between. Germline-derived CDR1 and CDR2 are MNHEY and SMNVEV (reference sequence). CDR3 DNA: TGTGCCAGCAATTTGACCCCTCTTAATGAAAAACTGTTTTTT. Protein product: CASNLTPLNEKLFF.

This chain joins TRBV4-2 and TRBJ2-7; TRBD1 is a possible D gene (6 bases). In germline, CDR1 is LGHNA, CDR2 YNFKEQ. Trimming removed 1 base from V and 6 bases from J, with 13 bases in between. The CDR3 extends over 14 amino acids. Written as DNA, the CDR3 is TGTGCCAGCAGCCAAGTCCCAGGGGTGAGCGAGCAGTACGTC. It encodes CASSQVPGVSEQYV.

This clonotype appeared many times. The chain links TRBV10-2 to TRBJ2-5, with D tentatively TRBD2 (6 bases). Germline V lookup: CDR1 WSHSY, CDR2 SAAADI. Trimming shortened V by 7 bases and J by 9 bases, and 15 bases separated the two germline ends. CDR3 length equals 12 residues. CDR3 residues: CASNALPGAQYF. The CDR3 region has the DNA TGCGCCAGCAATGCCCTTCCGGGGGCCCAGTACTTC.